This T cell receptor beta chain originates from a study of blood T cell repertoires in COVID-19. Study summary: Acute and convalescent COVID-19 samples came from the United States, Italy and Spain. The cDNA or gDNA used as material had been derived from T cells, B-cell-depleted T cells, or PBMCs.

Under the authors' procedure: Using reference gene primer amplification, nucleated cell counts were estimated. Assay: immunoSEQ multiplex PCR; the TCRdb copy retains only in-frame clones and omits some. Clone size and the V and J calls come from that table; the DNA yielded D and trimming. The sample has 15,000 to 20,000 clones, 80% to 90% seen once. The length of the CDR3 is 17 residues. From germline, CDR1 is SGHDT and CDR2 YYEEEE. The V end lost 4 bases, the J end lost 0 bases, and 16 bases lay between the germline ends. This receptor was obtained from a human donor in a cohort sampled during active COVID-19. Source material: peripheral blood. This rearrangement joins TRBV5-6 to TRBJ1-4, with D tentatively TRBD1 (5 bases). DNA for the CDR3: TGTGCCAGCAGCCGGTCTGGGGGGTGGACAACTAATGAAAAACTGTTTTTT. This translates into CASSRSGGWTTNEKLFF. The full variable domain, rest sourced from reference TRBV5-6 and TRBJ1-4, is DAGVTQSPTHLIKTRGQQVTLRCSPKSGHDTVSWYQQALGQGPQFIFQYYEEEERQRGNFPDRFSGHQFPNYSSELNVNALLLGDSALYLCASSRSGGWTTNEKLFFGSGTQLSVL.